The 20 T cell receptor beta chains below come from one sample, sequenced in a study of blood T cell repertoires in COVID-19. The method was immunoSEQ multiplex PCR; TCRdb's version includes in-frame clones alone and lacks a portion of them. The sample lists about 130,000 clones; around 85% were seen once. The material sequenced was peripheral blood. Receptors originate from a human donor in a cohort sampled during active COVID-19.

The chain is built from TRBV6-4 and TRBJ2-7; TRBD2 is a possible D gene (5 bases). This CDR3 spans 14 amino acids. Germline CDR1 reads MRHNA; CDR2 reads SNTAGT. V was clipped by 6 bases and J by 10 bases, with 22 bases between them. DNA for the CDR3: TGTGCCAGCAGGGAAGCTCCTAGCCCCGGTATACAGTACTTC. This sequence encodes CASREAPSPGIQYF.

The rearrangement links TRBV5-6 to TRBJ1-1; no reliable D call. This CDR3 is built from 13 residues. Germline CDR1 reads SGHDT; CDR2 reads YYEEEE. V lost 4 bases and J lost 5, with 12 bases in between. DNA for the CDR3: TGTGCCAGCAGCATAACCAGCGCGACTGAAGCTTTCTTT. The encoded protein is CASSITSATEAFF.

This sequence joins TRBV24-1 and TRBJ2-3; possible D gene TRBD2, 5 bases. The CDR3 length is 21 residues. V lost 3 bases and J 2 bases, leaving 29 bases between the germline ends. Germline CDR1 KGHDR, CDR2 SFDVKD. This CDR3 reads CATSDGRRPPEGPWNTDTQYF. The CDR3 DNA reads TGTGCCACCAGTGATGGGCGTAGGCCCCCCGAGGGCCCTTGGAACACAGATACGCAGTATTTT.

The genes are TRBV4-3 and TRBJ2-2; D ambiguous. The V gene lost 2 bases and the J gene lost 2 bases, with 9 bases spanning the gap. From germline, CDR1 is LGHNA and CDR2 YSLEER. This CDR3 has 15 amino acids. CDR3 region: CASSQSVQNTGELFF. The CDR3 DNA reads TGCGCCAGCAGCCAAAGCGTACAAAACACCGGGGAGCTGTTTTTT.

The chain is built from TRBV10-3 and TRBJ2-1; D perhaps matches TRBD2 (7 bases). The germline V and J ends were trimmed by 5 bases and 0 bases, with 14 bases remaining between them. Germline lookup yields CDR1 ENHRY and CDR2 SYGVKD. The CDR3 contains 16 residues. CDR3 DNA sequence: TGTGCCATCAGTAAGGAGGGGGGGAGCTCCTACAATGAGCAGTTCTTC. It translates to CAISKEGGSSYNEQFF.

V gene TRBV12-3 or TRBV12-4 combines with J gene TRBJ2-7; TRBD1 matches at 8 bases. The CDR3 is 13 amino acids. The V segment lost 3 bases and the J segment 7 bases; nucleotides outside the gene matches: 5. The CDR3 reads CASSLGQAVEQYV. As DNA, the CDR3 is TGTGCCAGCAGTTTGGGACAGGCCGTAGAGCAGTACGTC.

The chain joins TRBV19 to TRBJ2-3; D perhaps matches TRBD2 (5 bases). The germline V and J ends were trimmed by 2 bases and 2 bases, with 8 bases remaining between them. The germline V gene has CDR1 LNHDA and CDR2 SQIVND (reference sequence). The CDR3 totals 14 residues. The CDR3 is CASSIREFTDTQYF. CDR3 nucleotides: TGTGCCAGTAGTATAAGGGAGTTCACAGATACGCAGTATTTT.

With respect to this clone: This sample also contains other DNA sequences that code for the same CDR3. The V and J genes are TRBV5-1 and TRBJ1-2; 7 nucleotides match TRBD1. The CDR3 has 13 residues. CDR1 is SGHRS and CDR2 is YFSETQ in the germline V gene. Losses at the gene ends were 0 bases for V and 8 bases for J; bases not matched to a gene: 4. The CDR3, as DNA: TGCGCCAGCAGCTTGGAGGGGGCAGGAGGCTACACCTTC. Translated, it gives CASSLEGAGGYTF.

In its sample, this clone was seen once. The chain employs TRBV2 and TRBJ1-2; 11 nucleotides agree with TRBD1. In germline, CDR1 is SNHLY, CDR2 FYNNEI. This CDR3 is 14 amino acids long. J gave up 3 bases and V 6 bases, and 3 bases lay outside the gene matches. CDR3 nucleotides: TGTGCCAGCAGCAGGACAGGGGGCGACTATGGCTACACCTTC. This gives the protein CASSRTGGDYGYTF.

The chain joins TRBV6-2 or TRBV6-3 to TRBJ2-3; D ambiguous. Germline assignment: CDR1 MNHEY and CDR2 SVGEGT. The CDR3 runs 17 residues. V was clipped by 2 bases and J by 1 base, with 16 bases between them. The CDR3 nucleotides read TGTGCCAGCAGTTACGGAGACTCGAGGCCAGGCACAGATACGCAGTATTTT. Translated, it gives CASSYGDSRPGTDTQYF.

This rearrangement joins TRBV5-4 to TRBJ2-1; 7 nucleotides line up with TRBD1. V lost 0 bases to trimming and J lost 0 bases; unmatched junction nucleotides: 9. Germline V gives CDR1 SGHNT, CDR2 YYREEE (reference sequence). The CDR3 has 18 residues. The CDR3 DNA is TGTGCCAGCAGCTTGGGAACGAGGGGGCTGAGCTCCTACAATGAGCAGTTCTTC. This translates into CASSLGTRGLSSYNEQFF.

The chain joins TRBV9 to TRBJ2-1; weak D call: TRBD1 (7 bases). Trimming removed 4 bases at V and 5 bases at J, with 16 bases between. CDR3 length: 15 amino acids. Germline CDR1 SGDLS, CDR2 YYNGEE. DNA of the CDR3: TGTGCCAGCAGCCTCGGGGGACAGAAACACAATGAGCAGTTCTTC. This sequence encodes CASSLGGQKHNEQFF.

The chain carries TRBV5-1 and TRBJ1-5; D gene uncertain. CDR1 SGHRS and CDR2 YFSETQ come from the germline V gene. V was clipped by 0 bases and J by 5 bases, with 12 bases between them. The CDR3 contains 15 residues. The CDR3 sequence: CASSLAGKLDQPQHF. The CDR3 nucleotides read TGCGCCAGCAGCTTGGCCGGGAAGCTCGATCAGCCCCAGCATTTT.

The genes are TRBV30 and TRBJ2-7, with a weak D call TRBD1 (6 bases). The CDR3 is 14 amino acids. V dropped 1 base and J dropped 4 bases, with 14 bases sitting between them. The V gene's germline CDR1 is GTSNPN and CDR2 SVGIG (reference sequence). The CDR3 coding sequence is TGTGCCTGGAGTGAGGGACACCTAATATACGAGCAGTACTTC. Translating it yields CAWSEGHLIYEQYF.

This clone was found a few times. The rearrangement links TRBV20-1 to TRBJ2-5; D is unclear. V was cut by 3 bases and J by 3 bases, with 14 bases left in between. CDR3 length: 14 residues. Germline V CDR1 and CDR2: DFQATT, SNEGSKA (reference sequence). This chain's CDR3 is CSASKGAREETQYF. For the CDR3, the DNA is TGCAGTGCTAGTAAAGGCGCCCGGGAAGAGACCCAGTACTTC.

The chain recombines TRBV5-5 with TRBJ2-1, with TRBD1 matching 7 bases. Germline V lookup: CDR1 SGHKS, CDR2 YYEKEE (reference sequence). This CDR3 comprises 15 residues. V trimming: 3 bases; J trimming: 4 bases; junction bases outside the gene matches: 7. This CDR3 reads CASSSDRLIYNEQFF. CDR3 DNA: TGTGCCAGCAGCTCGGACAGGCTGATATACAATGAGCAGTTCTTC.

The V call is TRBV19, the J call TRBJ1-2; 9 bases fit TRBD1. CDR1 and CDR2 (germline): LNHDA, SQIVND (reference sequence). V lost 7 bases to trimming and J lost 4 bases; unmatched junction nucleotides: 4. The CDR3 sequence is 13 residues long. The CDR3 DNA reads TGTGCCAGTATCCCGGACAGGGGCTATGGCTACACCTTC. It specifies CASIPDRGYGYTF.

V is TRBV7-6 and J is TRBJ2-3; TRBD2 is a possible D gene (5 bases). The CDR3 has 17 amino acids. Germline lookup yields CDR1 SGHVS and CDR2 FNYEAQ. Trimming pared 2 bases from V and 0 bases from J, leaving 15 bases between. The CDR3 nucleotides are TGTGCCAGCAGCTTAAGGGTGGGCGGCGGGAGCACAGATACGCAGTATTTT. Translating gives CASSLRVGGGSTDTQYF.

The chain uses TRBV19 and TRBJ2-5; maybe TRBD1 (6 bases). The CDR3 has 13 residues. Germline V gene sequence: CDR1 LNHDA, CDR2 SQIVND (reference sequence). V dropped 4 bases and J dropped 5 bases, with 11 bases sitting between them. CDR3 DNA sequence: TGTGCCAGTAGTAACGGCAGGGGCGAGACCCAGTACTTC. Translation: CASSNGRGETQYF.

The chain carries TRBV9 and TRBJ1-2; a weak D match, TRBD1 (6 bases). In germline, CDR1 is SGDLS, CDR2 YYNGEE. V was trimmed by 2 bases and J by 7 bases, leaving 18 bases between them. The CDR3 totals 15 residues. The CDR3 sequence: CASSVEGTGLSGYTF. The CDR3 nucleotides are TGTGCCAGCAGCGTCGAGGGTACAGGGTTGAGTGGCTACACCTTC.